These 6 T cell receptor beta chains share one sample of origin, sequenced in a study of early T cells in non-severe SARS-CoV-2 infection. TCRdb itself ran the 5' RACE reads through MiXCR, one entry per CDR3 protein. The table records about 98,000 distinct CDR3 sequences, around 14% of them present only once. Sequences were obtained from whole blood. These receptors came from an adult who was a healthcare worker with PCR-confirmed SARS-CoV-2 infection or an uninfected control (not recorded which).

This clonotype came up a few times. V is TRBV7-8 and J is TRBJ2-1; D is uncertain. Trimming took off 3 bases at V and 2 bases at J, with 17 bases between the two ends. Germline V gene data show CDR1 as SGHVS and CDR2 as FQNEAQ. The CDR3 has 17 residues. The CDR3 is CASSLTTTDNPYNEQFF. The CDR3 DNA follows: TGTGCCAGCAGCTTGACCACTACCGACAACCCCTACAATGAGCAGTTCTTC.

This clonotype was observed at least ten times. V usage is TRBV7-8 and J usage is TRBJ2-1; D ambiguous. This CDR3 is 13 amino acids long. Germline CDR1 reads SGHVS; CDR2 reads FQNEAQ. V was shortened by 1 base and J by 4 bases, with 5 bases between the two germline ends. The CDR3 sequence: CASSLGLYNEQFF. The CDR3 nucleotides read TGTGCCAGCAGCTTAGGGCTGTACAATGAGCAGTTCTTC.

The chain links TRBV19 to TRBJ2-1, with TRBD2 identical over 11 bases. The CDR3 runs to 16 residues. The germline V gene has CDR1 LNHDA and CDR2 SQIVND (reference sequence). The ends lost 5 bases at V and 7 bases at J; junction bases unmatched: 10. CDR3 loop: CASSPWLAGGGNEQFF. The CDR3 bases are TGTGCCAGTAGTCCCTGGCTAGCGGGAGGAGGGAATGAGCAGTTCTTC.

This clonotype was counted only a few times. In nucleotides, the CDR3 is TGTGCCAGCAGCTCAGGGGGACTAGTTCGGTACGAGCAGTACTTC. It specifies CASSSGGLVRYEQYF. The genes are TRBV7-8 and TRBJ2-7; D possibly corresponds to TRBD2 (8 bases). The CDR3 runs 15 residues. Trimming left V 4 bases short and J 4 bases short, with 17 bases between. Germline V gene data show CDR1 as SGHVS and CDR2 as FQNEAQ.

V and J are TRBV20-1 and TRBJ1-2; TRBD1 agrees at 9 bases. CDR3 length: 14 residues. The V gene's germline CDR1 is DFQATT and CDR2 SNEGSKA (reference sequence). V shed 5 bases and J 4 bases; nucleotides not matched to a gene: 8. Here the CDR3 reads CSARRGTGIYGYTF. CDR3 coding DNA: TGCAGTGCTCGCCGGGGGACAGGGATCTATGGCTACACCTTC.

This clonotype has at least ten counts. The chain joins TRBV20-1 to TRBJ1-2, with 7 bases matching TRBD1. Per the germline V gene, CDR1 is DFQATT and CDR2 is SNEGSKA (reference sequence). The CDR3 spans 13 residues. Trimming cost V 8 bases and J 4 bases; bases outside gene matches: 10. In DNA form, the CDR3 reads TGCAGTACACGCACAGGGGAGACCTATGGCTACACCTTC. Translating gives CSTRTGETYGYTF.